This T cell receptor (beta chain) was sequenced during a study of tissue T cells after allogeneic stem cell transplantation. The method was immunoSEQ multiplex PCR; TCRdb's version includes in-frame clones alone and lacks a portion of them. The data contain approximately 4,500 clones, about three quarters of them singletons. Steroid-refractory graft-versus-host disease after allogeneic hematopoietic cell transplant qualified adults for prospective research-autopsy enrollment. V was pared by 3 bases and J by 10 bases, with 3 bases of the junction left unmatched. Germline V lookup: CDR1 SGHRS, CDR2 YFSETQ. The CDR3 loop spans 12 amino acids.

The material was esophageal tissue, obtained at autopsy. This chain connects TRBV5-1 to TRBJ2-1, with 8 positions matching TRBD2. The receptor was isolated from a male patient over 55 with steroid-refractory graft-versus-host disease after an allogeneic stem cell transplant. Part of the T cell pool may stem from the graft donor. The CDR3 region is CASSYPSGEQFF. The CDR3 coding sequence is TGCGCCAGCAGCTACCCTAGCGGGGAGCAGTTCTTC. The variable domain in full, completed from reference TRBV5-1 and TRBJ2-1, reads KAGVTQTPRYLIKTRGQQVTLSCSPISGHRSVSWYQQTPGQGLQFLFEYFSETQRNKGNFPGRFSGRQFSNSRSEMNVSTLELGDSALYLCASSYPSGEQFFGPGTRLTVL.